The 19 T cell receptor beta chains in this list originate from one sample, sequenced in a study of OX40 agonist ivuxolimab in advanced cancers. Repertoires were generated with immunoSEQ multiplex PCR, while TCRdb's copy carries only in-frame clones and drops some. This repertoire shows tens of thousands of clones, 84% found once; its top ten account for around 27%. The sequences come from CD4+ or CD8+ T cells sorted from blood, collected in a trial of the OX40 agonist ivuxolimab. These receptors came from an adult with an advanced solid tumor such as melanoma, head and neck, liver or kidney cancer.

This clone was seen once. J is TRBJ1-5 and V is TRBV11-2, with D unresolved. The V end was cut by 2 bases, the J end by 5 bases, with 7 bases between. Germline CDR1 reads SGHAT; CDR2 reads FQNNGV. The CDR3 spans 13 residues. The CDR3 spells CASSLIQDQPQHF. The CDR3 nucleotides read TGTGCCAGCAGCTTAATTCAGGATCAGCCCCAGCATTTT.

This chain links TRBV14 with TRBJ1-5; D is perhaps TRBD1 (6 bases). Trimming shortened V by 4 bases and J by 3 bases, and 10 bases separated the two germline ends. The CDR3 spans 14 residues. CDR1 is SGHDN and CDR2 is FVKESK in the germline V gene. The CDR3 DNA reads as TGTGCCAGCAGCCTCACAGGGTTCAATCAGCCCCAGCATTTT. Translated: CASSLTGFNQPQHF.

This clone was seen just once. The chain recombines TRBV5-6 with TRBJ2-7; D may be TRBD1 (5 bases). This CDR3 has 14 amino acids. The germline gives CDR1 SGHDT, CDR2 YYEEEE. The V end was cut by 2 bases, the J end by 2 bases, with 11 bases between. CDR3 residues: CASSFGQDTYEQYF. In DNA form, the CDR3 reads TGTGCCAGCAGCTTTGGACAAGATACCTACGAGCAGTACTTC. Full variable domain (outside the CDR3, taken from reference TRBV5-6 and TRBJ2-7): DAGVTQSPTHLIKTRGQQVTLRCSPKSGHDTVSWYQQALGQGPQFIFQYYEEEERQRGNFPDRFSGHQFPNYSSELNVNALLLGDSALYLCASSFGQDTYEQYFGPGTRLTVT.

The chain couples TRBV5-1 to TRBJ2-5, with 10 bases matching TRBD1. With V trimmed by 3 bases and J by 1 base, 3 bases remained unmatched. CDR1 and CDR2 from the germline V gene are SGHRS and YFSETQ. This CDR3 is built from 15 residues. CDR3 nucleotides: TGCGCCAGCAGCTCGGGACAGGGGATCCAAGAGACCCAGTACTTC. Protein product: CASSSGQGIQETQYF.

V and J are TRBV12-1 and TRBJ2-7. TRBV12-1 is noted as a pseudogene. The CDR3 spans 16 residues. The CDR3 nucleotides read TGTGCCAGCAGCACATGGGGCCGGGAACGAGAGGACGAGCAGTACTTC. Translation: CASSTWGREREDEQYF.

The chain joins TRBV6-6 to TRBJ1-1; 12 bases are shared with TRBD1. This CDR3 has 13 amino acids. The germline V gene encodes CDR1 MNHNY and CDR2 SVGAGI (reference sequence). V was pared by 6 bases and J by 11 bases, with 7 bases of the junction left unmatched. In DNA form, the CDR3 reads TGTGCCAGCAGGGGGACAGGGGGCGATGGGGCTTTCTTT. It encodes CASRGTGGDGAFF.

This clone was detected only a few times. The V gene is TRBV11-3, the J gene TRBJ2-2; a possible D gene is TRBD1 (5 bases). This CDR3 is built from 13 residues. In germline, CDR1 is SGHNT, CDR2 YENEEA. V was shortened by 5 bases and J by 6 bases, with 10 bases between the two germline ends. CDR3 nucleotide sequence: TGTGCCAGCAGCCTCAGGGATCCCGGGGAGCTGTTTTTT. Translating gives CASSLRDPGELFF.

This chain joins TRBV6-1 and TRBJ2-7, with 8 positions matching TRBD1. Germline-derived CDR1 and CDR2 are MNHNS and SASEGT. This CDR3 has 16 amino acids. V was pared by 4 bases and J by 0 bases, with 8 bases of the junction left unmatched. In DNA, the CDR3 is TGTGCCAGCAGTGTCCAACACGGACAGGGCTCCTACGAGCAGTACTTC. As protein: CASSVQHGQGSYEQYF.

The count of this clone is one. The CDR3 nucleotides read TGTGCCAGCAGTGGGCCAGGGGGCGAAGAGACCCAGTACTTC. It translates to CASSGPGGEETQYF. The V call is TRBV2, the J call TRBJ2-5; TRBD1 matches at 8 bases. The J segment lost 3 bases and the V segment lost 4 bases, leaving 4 bases of the junction unmatched. This CDR3 contains 14 residues. Germline CDR1 and CDR2: SNHLY and FYNNEI.

In this sample, this clone turned up a few times. The genes are TRBV6-5 and TRBJ1-2, with D possibly TRBD1 on 6 matching bases. The germline gives CDR1 MNHEY, CDR2 SVGAGI. This CDR3 spans 15 amino acids. V was trimmed by 4 bases and J by 4 bases, leaving 16 bases between them. CDR3: CASSSTFTGSYGYTF. The DNA for the CDR3 is TGTGCCAGCAGTTCTACCTTCACAGGGTCCTATGGCTACACCTTC.

The rearrangement joins TRBV19 to TRBJ2-2, with D possibly being TRBD1 (6 bases). CDR1 LNHDA and CDR2 SQIVND come from the germline V gene (reference sequence). V lost 6 bases and J lost 3, with 11 bases in between. The CDR3 is 14 amino acids. The CDR3 nucleotides are TGTGCCAGTAGCCAGGGGTTCTACACCGGGGAGCTGTTTTTT. Translated: CASSQGFYTGELFF.

This chain uses TRBV6-1 with TRBJ2-7; 8 bases align to TRBD2. This CDR3 region has 14 residues. Germline V gives CDR1 MNHNS, CDR2 SASEGT. V shed 8 bases, J shed 3 bases, and the junction held 9 bases outside the gene matches. The CDR3 nucleotides are TGTGCCAGCGCGAAAGCGGGGGACCTCTACGAGCAGTACTTC. Translation: CASAKAGDLYEQYF.

The chain joins TRBV14 to TRBJ1-2; the D gene is possibly TRBD1 (6 bases). Trimming removed 0 bases from V and 4 bases from J, with 12 bases in between. Germline V lookup: CDR1 SGHDN, CDR2 FVKESK. The CDR3 spans 15 residues. The CDR3 sequence: CASSQDHGGFYGYTF. CDR3 nucleotides: TGTGCCAGCAGCCAAGATCACGGGGGCTTCTATGGCTACACCTTC.

This clone was counted between two and nine times. V usage is TRBV30 and J usage is TRBJ1-6; D perhaps matches TRBD1 (5 bases). Deletions cut 4 bases from V and 9 bases from J, with 16 bases between. The CDR3 covers 14 residues. Germline values: CDR1 GTSNPN, CDR2 SVGIG (reference sequence). The CDR3 is CAWTLRGVGSPLHF. The CDR3 bases are TGTGCCTGGACCCTTCGGGGGGTAGGTTCACCCCTCCACTTT.

The chain has TRBV19 and TRBJ2-5, with TRBD1 as a possible D gene (6 bases). Germline values: CDR1 LNHDA, CDR2 SQIVND (reference sequence). The CDR3 length is 15 residues. V shed 5 bases and J shed 1 base, with 14 bases lying between them. The CDR3 sequence: CASSSKSTGQETQYF. CDR3 coding DNA: TGTGCCAGTAGTTCCAAATCGACAGGCCAAGAGACCCAGTACTTC.

The chain joins TRBV6-5 to TRBJ1-2; TRBD1 matches at 7 bases. CDR3 length: 16 amino acids. Per the germline V gene, CDR1 is MNHEY and CDR2 is SVGAGI. Germline trimming cut 0 bases from V and 1 base from J; bases unmatched to any gene: 5. The chain's CDR3 is CASSYSGQTINYGYTF. The CDR3 region has the DNA TGTGCCAGCAGTTACTCGGGACAGACAATTAACTATGGCTACACCTTC.

The CDR3 sequence: CASSLTGGINEKLFF. The CDR3 nucleotides are TGTGCCAGCAGCTTGACAGGAGGGATAAATGAAAAACTGTTTTTT. The rearrangement links TRBV7-6 to TRBJ1-4; a possible D gene is TRBD1 (6 bases). Germline V lookup: CDR1 SGHVS, CDR2 FNYEAQ. Trimming shortened V by 3 bases and J by 5 bases, and 13 bases separated the two germline ends. The CDR3 runs 15 residues.

This chain links TRBV5-1 with TRBJ2-2, with TRBD1 matching 8 bases. Germline CDR1 reads SGHRS; CDR2 reads YFSETQ. The V segment lost 0 bases and the J segment 5 bases; nucleotides outside the gene matches: 9. CDR3 size: 17 residues. The CDR3 DNA reads as TGCGCCAGCAGCTTGGCCCCGGGACAGGAGAGGACCGGGGAGCTGTTTTTT. This translates into CASSLAPGQERTGELFF.

This chain uses TRBV19 with TRBJ2-3; TRBD1 or TRBD2 may be the D gene (6 bases each). Deletions cut 5 bases from V and 0 bases from J, with 15 bases between. Germline CDR1 LNHDA, CDR2 SQIVND (reference sequence). This CDR3 comprises 16 residues. CDR3 coding DNA: TGTGCCAGTAGTGCACCGCCGGGGGCTAGCACAGATACGCAGTATTTT. This gives the protein CASSAPPGASTDTQYF.